Given below is one T cell receptor (beta chain) in context. Antigen specificity is unknown. Both 60 Vbeta primers and 13 Jbeta primers went into the PCR. Profiled with immunoSEQ multiplex PCR; TCRdb holds only in-frame clones, not every one. The table has about 120,000 clones, 81% seen once. The data were taken from a study of cytomegalovirus exposure and HLA in healthy donors. At the level of the study: An early release of data contained roughly 86 million unique TCRs, which came from HLA-typed donors. The study, taken as a whole, reports: The classifier reportedly diagnosed cytomegalovirus status with high specificity and sensitivity.

V dropped 6 bases and J dropped 5; count of bases not matched to a gene: 9. CDR3 length equals 15 residues. Germline CDR1 reads SGHAT; CDR2 reads FQNNGV. This TCR derives from a man between 18 and 29 years old in good health and CMV-seronegative. This rearrangement joins TRBV11-2 to TRBJ1-1, with TRBD1 matching over 10 bases. The sample taken for sequencing was PBMCs. In nucleotides, the CDR3 is TGTGCCAGCAGGGGGACAGGGGTTCTTTGGACTGAAGCTTTCTTT. Its protein product is CASRGTGVLWTEAFF.